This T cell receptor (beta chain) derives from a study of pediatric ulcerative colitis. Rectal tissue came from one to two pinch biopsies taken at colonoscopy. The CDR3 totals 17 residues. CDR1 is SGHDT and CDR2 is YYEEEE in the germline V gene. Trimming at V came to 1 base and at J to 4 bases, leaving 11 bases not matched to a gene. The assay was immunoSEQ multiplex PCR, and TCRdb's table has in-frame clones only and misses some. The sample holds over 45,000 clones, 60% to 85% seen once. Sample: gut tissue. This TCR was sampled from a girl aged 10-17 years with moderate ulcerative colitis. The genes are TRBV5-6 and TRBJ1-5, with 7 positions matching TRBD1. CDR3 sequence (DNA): TGTGCCAGCAGCTTGATGAGGGGGCAAGATTGGAATCAGCCCCAGCATTTT. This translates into CASSLMRGQDWNQPQHF.